The entry below gives a single TCR beta chain sequence along with its context. The antigen is not known. The data stem from a study of shared clonotypes between healthy human individuals. The study's findings and limits: An anticipated effect of sequencing depth on clonotype sharing among donors was recognized. Sequencing of the sorted subsets was shown by rarefaction to be incomplete despite large depth.

The germline CDR1 and CDR2 sequences are SGHTA and FQGTGA. Trimming took 2 bases from V and 2 from J, leaving 10 bases between them. The CDR3 is made up of 14 amino acids. The assay was immunoSEQ multiplex PCR, and TCRdb's table has in-frame clones only and misses some. The sample contains more than 500,000 clones, about 96% of which appear only once. The chain couples TRBV7-3 to TRBJ2-7; the D gene is possibly TRBD2 (6 bases). The receptor's source is a woman in her twenties or thirties in good health. The sequencing sample was made of naive CD4+ T cells sorted from blood. Subset described: CD45RA+ positively selected. For the CDR3, the DNA is TGTGCCAGCAGCTTATCCGGGGGAACCTACGAGCAGTACTTC. Translated, it gives CASSLSGGTYEQYF.